The 18 T cell receptor beta chains below come from one sample, sequenced in a study of blood T cell repertoires in COVID-19. Assay used: immunoSEQ multiplex PCR; TCRdb lists only in-frame clones, some missing. The sample holds approximately 200,000 clones, approximately 78% seen once. Specimen: PBMCs or T cells enriched from blood (not recorded which). The receptors derive from a man aged 35 to 55 who had recovered from COVID-19.

The chain joins TRBV5-4 to TRBJ1-1; the match to TRBD1 covers 7 bases. CDR3 length: 14 amino acids. The trim removed 1 base at V and 5 bases at J, leaving 5 bases unmatched. CDR1 and CDR2 from the germline V gene are SGHNT and YYREEE (reference sequence). The CDR3 DNA follows: TGTGCCAGCAGCTTGTGGGGCAGGGGGACTGAAGCTTTCTTT. This gives the protein CASSLWGRGTEAFF.

The chain carries TRBV27 and TRBJ1-1; D uncertain. From germline, CDR1 is MNHEY and CDR2 SMNVEV (reference sequence). The length of the CDR3 is 15 residues. The V gene lost 1 base and the J gene lost 3 bases, with 12 bases spanning the gap. CDR3 loop: CASSLFGEGDTEAFF. The CDR3 bases are TGTGCCAGCAGTTTATTCGGGGAAGGCGACACTGAAGCTTTCTTT.

This chain uses TRBV4-2 with TRBJ1-5; D not certain. There are 15 residues in the CDR3. CDR1 is LGHNA, CDR2 YNFKEQ, per germline. V lost 0 bases, J lost 7 bases, and 13 bases lay in between. In DNA, the CDR3 is TGTGCCAGCAGCCAAGAGGCGACGGGGAACCAGCCCCAGCATTTT. Protein: CASSQEATGNQPQHF.

The rearrangement joins TRBV18 to TRBJ1-1, with 9 bases lining up with TRBD1. The length of the CDR3 is 15 residues. Unmatched junction bases numbered 5, after V lost 2 bases and J lost 4 bases. CDR1 KGHSH and CDR2 LQKENI come from the germline V gene. CDR3 amino acids: CASSPWTGEGTEAFF. The CDR3 DNA follows: TGTGCCAGCTCACCATGGACAGGGGAGGGCACTGAAGCTTTCTTT.

DNA of the CDR3: TGCAGCGTACGGACAGGGTACACTGAAGCTTTCTTT. Translated: CSVRTGYTEAFF. The genes are TRBV29-1 and TRBJ1-1; 8 bases fit TRBD1. The CDR3 totals 12 residues. The V and J ends lost 6 bases and 3 bases, in that order; junction bases with no gene match: 3. Germline CDR1 SQVTM, CDR2 ANQGSEA.

The sample holds many counts of this clone. The chain combines TRBV2 with TRBJ1-4; TRBD1 aligns across 9 bases. There are 15 residues in the CDR3. J lost 5 bases, V lost 3 bases, and 4 bases had no gene match. The V gene's germline CDR1 is SNHLY and CDR2 FYNNEI. CDR3 in amino acids: CASSESGTGNEKLFF. The CDR3 DNA reads TGTGCCAGCAGTGAGTCCGGGACAGGGAATGAAAAACTGTTTTTT.

J is TRBJ1-5 and V is TRBV11-3; TRBD1 agrees at 10 bases. This CDR3 region has 20 residues. The trim removed 0 bases at V and 0 bases at J, leaving 11 bases unmatched. Germline values: CDR1 SGHNT, CDR2 YENEEA. The CDR3 loop reads CASSLDLSGTGVGSNQPQHF. DNA for the CDR3: TGTGCCAGCAGCTTAGATCTTTCGGGGACAGGGGTAGGTAGCAATCAGCCCCAGCATTTT.

The chain employs TRBV19 and TRBJ1-2, with 8 bases aligning to TRBD1. The CDR3 is 16 residues long. Germline CDR1 is LNHDA and CDR2 is SQIVND (reference sequence). After removal of 7 bases from V and 4 bases from J, the junction contained 14 bases not matched to a gene. CDR3 in DNA: TGTGCCAGTATAGCGACAGGGGTATCGGGAAGCTATGGCTACACCTTC. Encoded protein: CASIATGVSGSYGYTF.

In this sample, this clone turned up many times. The chain carries TRBV19 and TRBJ1-2, with D unclear. The V gene lost 9 bases and the J gene lost 6 bases, with 14 bases spanning the gap. The CDR3 is 12 amino acids. The germline gives CDR1 LNHDA, CDR2 SQIVND (reference sequence). For the CDR3, the DNA is TGTGCCAGCCGGCAGGCGCCGAATGGCTACACCTTC. This encodes CASRQAPNGYTF.

This clone has a single count. This rearrangement joins TRBV21-1 to TRBJ1-1; the D segment call TRBD1 is taken from the table without a DNA check. TRBV21-1 is a known pseudogene. The CDR3 totals 16 residues. The CDR3 bases are TGTGCCAGCAAGCGGCGGGCTACAGGGGCGTGGGGTGAAGCTTTCTTT. Amino acids: CASKRRATGAWGEAFF.

The rearrangement joins TRBV29-1 to TRBJ2-1, with D uncertain. V shed 4 bases and J shed 4 bases, with 14 bases lying between them. Germline V gene lookup returns CDR1 SQVTM and CDR2 ANQGSEA. The CDR3 extends over 14 amino acids. The CDR3 DNA reads TGCAGCGTTGCTGGGCAGGATAGGTACAATGAGCAGTTCTTC. Protein sequence: CSVAGQDRYNEQFF.

V is TRBV5-1 and J is TRBJ1-2; TRBD1 agrees at 9 bases. Trimming cost V 4 bases and J 5 bases; bases outside gene matches: 15. This CDR3 has 17 residues. Germline CDR1 is SGHRS and CDR2 is YFSETQ. CDR3 DNA: TGCGCCAGCAGCCGAGGGACAGGGTGGGAGGTTCGGTATGGCTACACCTTC. This gives the protein CASSRGTGWEVRYGYTF.

The V gene is TRBV3-1 (or the pseudogene TRBV3-2), the J gene TRBJ1-4; 8 nucleotides align to TRBD1. The CDR3 is made up of 15 amino acids. V was clipped by 4 bases and J by 5 bases; unmatched bases: 6. The germline V gene encodes CDR1 LGHDT and CDR2 YNNKEL (reference sequence). CDR3 amino acids: CASSLRTGLNEKLFF. As DNA, the CDR3 is TGTGCCAGCAGCCTTCGGACAGGGCTGAATGAAAAACTGTTTTTT.

A word on this clone: This sample includes further DNA sequences coding for the same CDR3. The gene calls are TRBV5-1 and TRBJ2-1, with TRBD2 identical over 9 bases. The germline V gene encodes CDR1 SGHRS and CDR2 YFSETQ. V lost 3 bases, J lost 3 bases, and 4 bases stayed unmatched. The CDR3 sequence is 15 residues long. The CDR3 nucleotides are TGCGCCAGCAGCTGGCGGGGGGGATACTACAATGAGCAGTTCTTC. This gives the protein CASSWRGGYYNEQFF.

V is TRBV6-1 and J is TRBJ1-2; maybe TRBD1 (5 bases). Germline V gene data show CDR1 as MNHNS and CDR2 as SASEGT. This CDR3 region has 14 residues. V lost 2 bases and J lost 2, with 9 bases in between. The DNA of the CDR3 is TGTGCCAGCAGTGAACGTCGACAGAACTATGGCTACACCTTC. Translation: CASSERRQNYGYTF.

CDR3 amino acids: CASSLASGDTQYF. In DNA, the CDR3 is TGCGCCAGCAGCTTGGCCTCCGGAGATACGCAGTATTTT. The chain carries TRBV5-1 and TRBJ2-3; D remains ambiguous. Deletions cut 0 bases from V and 5 bases from J, with 7 bases between. This CDR3 contains 13 residues. CDR1 SGHRS and CDR2 YFSETQ come from the germline V gene.

The chain recombines TRBV19 with TRBJ2-1, with 10 nucleotides matching TRBD2. CDR3 size: 14 residues. V was pared by 6 bases and J by 10 bases, with 9 bases of the junction left unmatched. Germline CDR1 is LNHDA and CDR2 is SQIVND (reference sequence). The CDR3 sequence: CASRSSGGFREQFF. DNA of the CDR3: TGTGCCAGTAGATCTAGCGGGGGATTTCGAGAGCAGTTCTTC.

This clone has a handful of counts. The CDR3 DNA is TGTGCCAGCAGCTTGGGGGACAGCCTGAAAAACATTCAGTACTTC. This encodes CASSLGDSLKNIQYF. V usage is TRBV5-4 and J usage is TRBJ2-4; the match to TRBD1 covers 7 bases. The CDR3 length is 15 residues. Per germline, CDR1 SGHNT and CDR2 YYREEE (reference sequence). With 0 bases clipped from V and 4 bases from J, the junction kept 4 bases outside the gene matches.